The 32 T cell receptor beta chains below were found in one sample sequenced in a study of shared clonotypes between healthy human individuals. Measured with immunoSEQ multiplex PCR; TCRdb has only the in-frame clones, and not every one. Of about 2 million clones listed, less than 95% were seen once; the top ten hold around 1%. CD45RO-negative CD8 cells positively selected for CCR7 made up the naive population, which excluded terminally differentiated effector memory CD45RA+ cells. Sample: naive CD8+ T cells sorted from blood. These receptors came from a man aged 18 to 30 in good health.

The chain recombines TRBV7-9 with TRBJ1-1, with 8 bases that match TRBD1. Germline CDR1 reads SEHNR; CDR2 reads FQNEAQ (reference sequence). V lost 5 bases, J lost 8 bases, and 4 bases stayed unmatched. The CDR3 extends over 12 amino acids. The CDR3 sequence: CASSPRQGEAFF. DNA for the CDR3: TGTGCCAGCAGCCCAAGACAGGGGGAAGCTTTCTTT.

In this sample, this clone turned up once. This rearrangement joins TRBV5-1 to TRBJ2-5; tentatively, D is TRBD1 (5 bases). Germline values: CDR1 SGHRS, CDR2 YFSETQ. V gave up 0 bases and J gave up 1 base, with 13 bases separating them. The CDR3 spans 16 residues. The CDR3 loop is CASSLDRLKIQETQYF. The DNA for the CDR3 is TGCGCCAGCAGCTTGGACAGGCTAAAAATCCAAGAGACCCAGTACTTC.

The V call is TRBV27, the J call TRBJ2-7; D may correspond to TRBD1 or TRBD2 (6 bases each). V lost 6 bases, J lost 3 bases, and 18 bases lay in between. The CDR3 loop spans 15 amino acids. The V gene's germline CDR1 is MNHEY and CDR2 SMNVEV (reference sequence). The CDR3 DNA is TGTGCCAGCAGCCTCGCCTGGGGGGCATACTACGAGCAGTACTTC. This translates into CASSLAWGAYYEQYF.

Concerning this clone itself: The same CDR3 also results from other DNA sequences found in this sample. The genes are TRBV19 and TRBJ2-1, with 7 bases matching TRBD1. From germline, CDR1 is LNHDA and CDR2 SQIVND (reference sequence). The J segment lost 6 bases and the V segment lost 3 bases, leaving 5 bases of the junction unmatched. The CDR3 totals 14 residues. The CDR3 region is CASSMGEGANEQFF. The CDR3 DNA reads TGTGCCAGTAGTATGGGAGAGGGGGCCAATGAGCAGTTCTTC.

A single count supports this clone. The chain recombines TRBV29-1 with TRBJ2-7; 11 bases match TRBD1. CDR3 length: 13 residues. Germline CDR1 is SQVTM and CDR2 is ANQGSEA. Trimming took 6 bases from V and 4 from J; bases not matched to a gene: 5. Written as DNA, the CDR3 is TGCAGCGTCAGGGACAGGGGGAGGTACGAGCAGTACTTC. Its protein product is CSVRDRGRYEQYF.

The rearrangement links TRBV5-6 to TRBJ2-5, with D maybe TRBD2 (5 bases). V dropped 5 bases and J dropped 1 base, with 9 bases sitting between them. CDR1 SGHDT and CDR2 YYEEEE come from the germline V gene. This CDR3 has 13 residues. For the CDR3, the DNA is TGTGCCAGCAGTTATAGCGTCCAAGAGACCCAGTACTTC. Translation gives CASSYSVQETQYF.

This sequence joins TRBV25-1 and TRBJ2-7; a possible D gene is TRBD1 (5 bases). The CDR3 runs to 16 residues. The V end was cut by 0 bases, the J end by 3 bases, with 15 bases between. The germline CDR1 and CDR2 sequences are MGHDK and SYGVNS. This CDR3 reads CASSEYEAGQDYEQYF. DNA for the CDR3: TGTGCCAGCAGTGAATATGAGGCAGGGCAGGACTACGAGCAGTACTTC.

The gene calls are TRBV29-1 and TRBJ1-1; tentatively, D is TRBD1 (6 bases). The CDR3 runs 13 residues. V gave up 4 bases and J gave up 4 bases, with 13 bases separating them. Germline CDR1 SQVTM, CDR2 ANQGSEA. The CDR3 spells CSVVGGAGTEAFF. The CDR3 DNA is TGCAGCGTTGTGGGGGGCGCGGGCACTGAAGCTTTCTTT.

V usage is TRBV5-1 and J usage is TRBJ2-7; 11 positions agree with TRBD2. V trimming: 2 bases; J trimming: 5 bases; junction bases outside the gene matches: 18. Germline values: CDR1 SGHRS, CDR2 YFSETQ. CDR3 length: 19 amino acids. This CDR3 is CASSLTLVGLAAPGDEQYF. The CDR3 bases are TGCGCCAGCAGCTTAACCCTTGTGGGACTAGCGGCACCCGGGGACGAGCAGTACTTC.

For the CDR3, the DNA is TGTGCCAGCAGCGTAGACGAGTCCTCCTACAATGAGCAGTTCTTC. Amino acids: CASSVDESSYNEQFF. The rearrangement links TRBV9 to TRBJ2-1; no definite D call. This CDR3 is built from 15 residues. The ends were cut back, 0 bases at V and 0 bases at J, with 7 bases in the middle. The germline V gene encodes CDR1 SGDLS and CDR2 YYNGEE.

The chain couples TRBV4-1 to TRBJ2-4, with 8 nucleotides matching TRBD1. Unmatched junction bases numbered 2, after V lost 0 bases and J lost 10 bases. The CDR3 totals 13 residues. Germline V CDR1 and CDR2: MGHRA, YSYEKL. This CDR3 reads CASSQDRGHIQYF. CDR3 DNA sequence: TGCGCCAGCAGCCAAGACAGGGGGCATATTCAGTACTTC.

This CDR3 reads CASSQRGDQPQHF. CDR3 coding DNA: TGCGCCAGCAGCCAGAGGGGGGATCAGCCCCAGCATTTT. The V gene is TRBV4-1, the J gene TRBJ1-5; the D gene is possibly TRBD1 (6 bases). This CDR3 is 13 amino acids long. Germline values: CDR1 MGHRA, CDR2 YSYEKL. The V end was cut by 3 bases, the J end by 5 bases, with 8 bases between.

The chain employs TRBV7-9 and TRBJ2-5, with D perhaps being TRBD1 or TRBD2 (7 bases each). Trimming pared 4 bases from V and 5 bases from J, leaving 17 bases between. The CDR3 runs 15 residues. Germline V CDR1 and CDR2: SEHNR, FQNEAQ (reference sequence). The CDR3 loop is CASSSPGGALETQYF. The DNA for the CDR3 is TGTGCCAGCAGCTCACCAGGGGGGGCGTTGGAGACCCAGTACTTC.

This clone was seen once. This sequence joins TRBV5-6 and TRBJ1-1, with TRBD1 matching 11 bases. The J segment lost 4 bases and the V segment lost 3 bases, leaving 8 bases of the junction unmatched. The CDR3 sequence is 16 residues long. Per germline, CDR1 SGHDT and CDR2 YYEEEE. This CDR3 reads CASSSWTGGLSTEAFF. CDR3 bases: TGTGCCAGCAGCTCTTGGACAGGGGGCTTGTCCACTGAAGCTTTCTTT. Full variable domain (remainder filled in from reference TRBV5-6 and TRBJ1-1): DAGVTQSPTHLIKTRGQQVTLRCSPKSGHDTVSWYQQALGQGPQFIFQYYEEEERQRGNFPDRFSGHQFPNYSSELNVNALLLGDSALYLCASSSWTGGLSTEAFFGQGTRLTVV.

The chain uses TRBV5-3 and TRBJ2-1, with a possible D match to TRBD2 (5 bases). TRBV5-3 is classed as an ORF, of uncertain function. The CDR3 extends over 17 amino acids. V lost 0 bases and J 8 bases, leaving 21 bases between the germline ends. CDR3 region: CARSLDSETRNGDEQFF. DNA for the CDR3: TGTGCCAGAAGCTTGGATTCAGAGACTCGGAACGGGGATGAGCAGTTCTTC.

Comment on this clone: Different DNA sequences within this sample yield the same CDR3. The chain recombines TRBV29-1 with TRBJ2-1, with 8 bases identical to TRBD2. V gave up 3 bases and J gave up 1 base; unmatched junction bases: 5. Germline lookup yields CDR1 SQVTM and CDR2 ANQGSEA. The CDR3 has 15 amino acids. The CDR3 DNA follows: TGCAGCGTTGAGGGGCTAGCGGGTTCCTACAATGAGCAGTTCTTC. Protein: CSVEGLAGSYNEQFF.

This chain uses TRBV27 with TRBJ2-1, with TRBD1 matching over 9 bases. The CDR3 loop spans 14 amino acids. The junction had 4 bases not matched to a gene; V was cut back by 5 bases and J by 5 bases. Looked up from germline, CDR1 is MNHEY and CDR2 is SMNVEV (reference sequence). The DNA of the CDR3 is TGTGCCAGCAGTGCCGGGACAGGGAACAATGAGCAGTTCTTC. It codes for CASSAGTGNNEQFF.

This clone was detected only a few times. The chain combines TRBV11-3 with TRBJ1-1, with D possibly matching TRBD1 (5 bases). Germline V gene sequence: CDR1 SGHNT, CDR2 YENEEA. The CDR3 runs 14 residues. V lost 0 bases and J lost 4, with 9 bases in between. DNA of the CDR3: TGTGCCAGCAGCTTAGAAGGGACGGTCACTGAAGCTTTCTTT. Protein: CASSLEGTVTEAFF.

The J gene is TRBJ2-7, the V gene TRBV4-1; tentatively, D is TRBD2 (6 bases). The CDR3 contains 14 residues. V was trimmed by 1 base and J by 3 bases, leaving 10 bases between them. Germline CDR1 MGHRA, CDR2 YSYEKL. CDR3 residues: CASSQALANYEQYF. The CDR3 nucleotides read TGCGCCAGCAGCCAAGCCCTAGCGAACTACGAGCAGTACTTC.

This chain uses TRBV5-6 with TRBJ1-4; D is uncertain. Deletions cut 2 bases from V and 3 bases from J, with 14 bases between. CDR1 SGHDT and CDR2 YYEEEE come from the germline V gene. CDR3 size: 16 residues. In DNA form, the CDR3 reads TGTGCCAGCAGCTTAGGAGGGTTTACAGCTAATGAAAAACTGTTTTTT. Amino acids: CASSLGGFTANEKLFF.

Regarding this clone: Other nucleotide sequences in the sample specify the same CDR3. The rearrangement uses TRBV27 and TRBJ1-6, with D tentatively TRBD1 (6 bases). Germline CDR1 reads MNHEY; CDR2 reads SMNVEV (reference sequence). V lost 2 bases, J lost 8 bases, and 7 bases lay in between. The CDR3 is made up of 13 amino acids. As DNA, the CDR3 is TGTGCCAGCAGTTTAGGGGGCTATTCACCCCTCCACTTT. Protein product: CASSLGGYSPLHF.

The chain has TRBV27 and TRBJ2-3; 8 nucleotides align to TRBD1. Per germline, CDR1 MNHEY and CDR2 SMNVEV (reference sequence). The CDR3 contains 17 residues. The J segment lost 0 bases and the V segment lost 4 bases, leaving 9 bases of the junction unmatched. In DNA form, the CDR3 reads TGTGCCAGCAGTTATCTCGGACAGGGACCAAGCACAGATACGCAGTATTTT. This gives the protein CASSYLGQGPSTDTQYF.

The genes are TRBV27 and TRBJ2-1; 8 nucleotides line up with TRBD2. Trimming removed 4 bases from V and 7 bases from J; junction bases left unmatched: 15. The CDR3 is 17 residues long. Germline CDR1 is MNHEY and CDR2 is SMNVEV (reference sequence). Here the CDR3 reads CASSSLGSGVMVNEQFF. The CDR3 DNA follows: TGTGCCAGCAGTTCCTTGGGTAGCGGGGTTATGGTGAATGAGCAGTTCTTC.

The V and J genes are TRBV6-1 and TRBJ2-1; TRBD2 is a possible D gene (5 bases). Germline CDR1 and CDR2: MNHNS and SASEGT. Trimming took 1 base from V and 8 from J, leaving 12 bases between them. The CDR3 is 14 amino acids. CDR3 sequence: CASSEVEFSDEQFF. CDR3 sequence (DNA): TGTGCCAGCAGTGAAGTGGAGTTTAGCGATGAGCAGTTCTTC.

This sequence joins TRBV19 and TRBJ2-1, with a tentative D call TRBD1 (5 bases). Trimming removed 4 bases at V and 2 bases at J, with 30 bases between. From germline, CDR1 is LNHDA and CDR2 SQIVND (reference sequence). This CDR3 region has 21 residues. The CDR3 protein is CASSRSPTLAGSAYPYNEQFF. The CDR3 DNA follows: TGTGCCAGTAGTAGATCCCCGACCTTAGCAGGGTCCGCTTACCCCTACAATGAGCAGTTCTTC.

This chain connects TRBV5-6 to TRBJ2-1; D ambiguous. V lost 0 bases and J lost 7, with 5 bases in between. Germline assignment: CDR1 SGHDT and CDR2 YYEEEE. The CDR3 consists of 12 residues. In nucleotides, the CDR3 is TGTGCCAGCAGCTTGGCTATGAATGAGCAGTTCTTC. Translated, it gives CASSLAMNEQFF.

The chain is built from TRBV2 and TRBJ2-3; TRBD1 matches 9 bases. The CDR3 runs to 17 residues. The germline CDR1 and CDR2 sequences are SNHLY and FYNNEI. J gave up 2 bases and V 1 base, and 7 bases lay outside the gene matches. Here the CDR3 DNA reads TGTGCCAGCAGTGAAGTCCCGGGACAGGGATCCACAGATACGCAGTATTTT. It codes for CASSEVPGQGSTDTQYF.

The gene calls are TRBV6-5 and TRBJ2-7; no reliable D call. CDR3 length: 15 amino acids. Between the trimmed V and J ends, which lost 0 bases and 0 bases, there was a span of 9 bases. CDR1 MNHEY and CDR2 SVGAGI come from the germline V gene. CDR3: CASSYSPGYSYEQYF. CDR3 coding DNA: TGTGCCAGCAGTTACTCACCGGGTTACTCCTACGAGCAGTACTTC.

This chain links TRBV30 with TRBJ1-3; D is undetermined. Germline V gene lookup returns CDR1 GTSNPN and CDR2 SVGIG (reference sequence). The CDR3 covers 19 residues. V was clipped by 2 bases and J by 0 bases, with 23 bases between them. The CDR3 DNA is TGTGCCTGGAGTACGGGCCCTGCATCCTCTGCTGTCTCTGGAAACACCATATATTTT. Translating gives CAWSTGPASSAVSGNTIYF.

J is TRBJ2-7 and V is TRBV5-6, with D uncertain. The germline gives CDR1 SGHDT, CDR2 YYEEEE. Trimming left V 0 bases short and J 2 bases short, with 12 bases between. There are 15 residues in the CDR3. The CDR3 nucleotides are TGTGCCAGCAGCTTGGCCTGGATCCCGCCCTACGAGCAGTACTTC. It specifies CASSLAWIPPYEQYF.

Comment on this clone: The same CDR3 can be traced to other DNA sequences in this sample. The chain links TRBV27 to TRBJ1-5; no clear D gene. Deletions cut 3 bases from V and 3 bases from J, with 12 bases between. Germline CDR1 and CDR2: MNHEY and SMNVEV (reference sequence). This CDR3 has 15 residues. CDR3: CASSLSGGSNQPQHF. The CDR3 coding sequence is TGTGCCAGCAGTTTGTCAGGCGGGTCCAATCAGCCCCAGCATTTT.

V gene TRBV6-1 combines with J gene TRBJ2-5; D not certain. CDR1 and CDR2 (germline): MNHNS, SASEGT. V was clipped by 7 bases and J by 5 bases, with 17 bases between them. This CDR3 is 14 amino acids long. The CDR3 nucleotides are TGTGCCAGCAAAGGAAAGTGGGGAAGGGAGACCCAGTACTTC. Translation gives CASKGKWGRETQYF.